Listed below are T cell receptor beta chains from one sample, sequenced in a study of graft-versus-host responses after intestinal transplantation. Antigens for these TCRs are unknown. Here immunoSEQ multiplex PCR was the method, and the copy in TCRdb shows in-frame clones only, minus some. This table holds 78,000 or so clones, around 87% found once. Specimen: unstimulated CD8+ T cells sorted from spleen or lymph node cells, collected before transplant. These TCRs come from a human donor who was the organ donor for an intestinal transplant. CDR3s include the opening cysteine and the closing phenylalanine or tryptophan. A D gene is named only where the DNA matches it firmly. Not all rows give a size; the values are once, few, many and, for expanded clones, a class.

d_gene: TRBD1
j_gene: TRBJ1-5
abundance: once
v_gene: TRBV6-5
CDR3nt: TGTGCCAGCAGTTACGGAGGACAGGGAACCAATCAGCCCCAGCATTTT
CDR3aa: CASSYGGQGTNQPQHF

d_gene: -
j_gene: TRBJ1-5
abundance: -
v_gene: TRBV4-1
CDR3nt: TGCGCCAGCAGCCAAGACGGTTATCAGCCCCAGCATTTT
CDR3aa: CASSQDGYQPQHF

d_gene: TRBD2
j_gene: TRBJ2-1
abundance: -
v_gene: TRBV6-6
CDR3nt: TGTGCCAGCAGTTACTCGGGAGGGGAGAGCTACAATGAGCAGTTCTTC
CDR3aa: CASSYSGGESYNEQFF

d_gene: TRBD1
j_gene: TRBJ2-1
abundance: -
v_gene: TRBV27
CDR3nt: TGTGCCAGCATCCCTCCGGGACAGGTTGACAATGAGCAGTTCTTC
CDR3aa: CASIPPGQVDNEQFF

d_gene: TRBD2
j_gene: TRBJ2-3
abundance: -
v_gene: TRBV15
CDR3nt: TGTGCCACCAGCACCCCGGGGGGGGCCCCTCCCGATACGCAGTATTTT
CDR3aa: CATSTPGGAPPDTQYF

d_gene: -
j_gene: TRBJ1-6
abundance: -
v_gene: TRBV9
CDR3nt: TGTGCCAGCAGCGTACAGGCGGATTCACCCCTCCACTTT
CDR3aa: CASSVQADSPLHF

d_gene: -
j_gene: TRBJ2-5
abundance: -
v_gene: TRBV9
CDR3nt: TGTGCCAGCAGCGTAACAGGTGGGGCTCAAGAGACCCAGTACTTC
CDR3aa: CASSVTGGAQETQYF

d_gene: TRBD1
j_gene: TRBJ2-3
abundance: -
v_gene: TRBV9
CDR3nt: TGTGCCAGCAGCGCCCAGATGACAGGGAGCACAGATACGCAGTATTTT
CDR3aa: CASSAQMTGSTDTQYF

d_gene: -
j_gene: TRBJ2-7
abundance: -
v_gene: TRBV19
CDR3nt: TGTGCCAGTAGTGCTGGGTCAGCGTACGAGCAGTACTTC
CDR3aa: CASSAGSAYEQYF

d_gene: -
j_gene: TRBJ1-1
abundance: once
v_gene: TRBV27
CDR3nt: TGTGCCAGCAGTACGACCGGGACACGCGAAGCTTTCTTT
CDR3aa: CASSTTGTREAFF

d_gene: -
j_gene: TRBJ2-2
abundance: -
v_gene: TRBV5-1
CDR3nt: TGCGCCAGCAGTTACACAATTTCGAACACCGGGGAGCTGTTTTTT
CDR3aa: CASSYTISNTGELFF

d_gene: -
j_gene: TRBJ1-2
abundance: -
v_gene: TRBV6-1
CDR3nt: TGTGCCAGCAGGGACGCCGTAAACTATGGCTACACCTTC
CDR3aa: CASRDAVNYGYTF

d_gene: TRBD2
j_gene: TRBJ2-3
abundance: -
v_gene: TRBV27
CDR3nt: TGTGCCAGCAGTCCGGGACTAGCGGGAGGGGATACGCAGTATTTT
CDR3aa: CASSPGLAGGDTQYF

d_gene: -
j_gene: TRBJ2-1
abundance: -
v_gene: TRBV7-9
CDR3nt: TGTGCCAGCAGCCCCAACTCAAATCCGAGCTCCTACAATGAGCAGTTCTTC
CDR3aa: CASSPNSNPSSYNEQFF

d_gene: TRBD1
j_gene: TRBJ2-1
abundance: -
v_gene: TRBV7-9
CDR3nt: TGTGCCAGCAGCTCCGAGGGGGCTCCGGAACGCGGTGAGCAGTTCTTC
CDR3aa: CASSSEGAPERGEQFF

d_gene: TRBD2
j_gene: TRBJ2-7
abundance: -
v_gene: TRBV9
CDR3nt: TGTGCCAGCAGCGTACAAAGTGCGGGAGGTGAGCAGTACTTC
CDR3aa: CASSVQSAGGEQYF

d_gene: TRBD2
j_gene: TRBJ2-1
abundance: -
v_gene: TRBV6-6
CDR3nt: TGTGCCAGCAGTACGGTGGTAGCGGGGGACCCTAAGGTCTTC
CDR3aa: CASSTVVAGDPKVF

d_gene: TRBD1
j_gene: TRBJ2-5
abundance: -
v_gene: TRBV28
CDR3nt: TGTGCCAGCAGTTTTCTCTTAGCCAGGGGGAAGACCCAGTACTTC
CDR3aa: CASSFLLARGKTQYF

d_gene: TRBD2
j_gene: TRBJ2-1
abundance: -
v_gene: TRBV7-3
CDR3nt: TGTGCCAGCAGCTTATCGAGCGGGGGGGCCTATGAGCAGTTCTTC
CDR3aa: CASSLSSGGAYEQFF

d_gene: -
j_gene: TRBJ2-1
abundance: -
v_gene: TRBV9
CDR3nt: TGTGCCAGCAGCGTAGAACTAAACTACAATGAGCAGTTCTTC
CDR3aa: CASSVELNYNEQFF

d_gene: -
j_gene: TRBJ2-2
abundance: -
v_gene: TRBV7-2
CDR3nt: TGTGCCAGCAGCTTAGCGGCAGGGGCCATCCACCCAAACACCGGGGAGCTGTTTTTT
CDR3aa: CASSLAAGAIHPNTGELFF

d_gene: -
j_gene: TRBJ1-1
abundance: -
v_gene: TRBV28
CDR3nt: TGTGCCAGCAGAACACAGGTCACCCCTGGAGCTTTCTTT
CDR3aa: CASRTQVTPGAFF

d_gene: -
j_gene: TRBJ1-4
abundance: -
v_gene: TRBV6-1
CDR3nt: TGTGCCAGCAGTGACGACCGGGGCGCATTTGAAAAACTGTTTTTT
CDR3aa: CASSDDRGAFEKLFF

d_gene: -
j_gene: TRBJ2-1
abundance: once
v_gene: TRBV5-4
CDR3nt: TGTGCCAGCAGCTTAGGTAGGAATGAGCAGTTCTTC
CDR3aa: CASSLGRNEQFF